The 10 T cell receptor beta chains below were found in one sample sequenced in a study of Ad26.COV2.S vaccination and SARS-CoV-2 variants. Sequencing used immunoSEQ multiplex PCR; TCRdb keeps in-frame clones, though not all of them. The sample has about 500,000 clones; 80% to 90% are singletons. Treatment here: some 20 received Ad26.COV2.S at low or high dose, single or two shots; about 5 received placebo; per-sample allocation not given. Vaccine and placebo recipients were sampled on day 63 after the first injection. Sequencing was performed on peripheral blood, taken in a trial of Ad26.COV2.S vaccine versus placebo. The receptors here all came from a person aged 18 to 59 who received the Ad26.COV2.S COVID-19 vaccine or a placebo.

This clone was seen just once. The CDR3 loop is CASSLAGLGETQYF. The CDR3, as DNA: TGTGCCAGCAGCTTAGCTGGGCTAGGAGAGACCCAGTACTTC. This sequence joins TRBV11-2 and TRBJ2-5; D ambiguous. The germline gives CDR1 SGHAT, CDR2 FQNNGV. The CDR3 spans 14 residues. V was trimmed by 1 base and J by 4 bases, leaving 10 bases between them.

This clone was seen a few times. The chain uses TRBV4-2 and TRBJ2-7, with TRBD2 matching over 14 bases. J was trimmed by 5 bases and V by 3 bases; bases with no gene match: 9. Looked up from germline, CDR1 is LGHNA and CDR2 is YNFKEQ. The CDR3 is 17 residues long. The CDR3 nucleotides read TGTGCCAGCAGCCAGAGACTAGCGGGGGGGCCAGGGGACGAGCAGTACTTC. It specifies CASSQRLAGGPGDEQYF.

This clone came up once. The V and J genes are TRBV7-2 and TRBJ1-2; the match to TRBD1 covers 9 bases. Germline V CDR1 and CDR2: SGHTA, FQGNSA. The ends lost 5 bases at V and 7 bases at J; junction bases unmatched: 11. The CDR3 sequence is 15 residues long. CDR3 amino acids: CASSRDRGFQSGYTF. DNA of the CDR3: TGTGCCAGCAGCCGTGACAGGGGGTTTCAAAGTGGCTACACCTTC.

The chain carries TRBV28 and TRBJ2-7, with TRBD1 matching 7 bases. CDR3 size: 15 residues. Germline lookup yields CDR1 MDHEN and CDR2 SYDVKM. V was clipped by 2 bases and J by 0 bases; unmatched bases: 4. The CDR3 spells CASSLGAGGSYEQYF. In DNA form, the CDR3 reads TGTGCCAGCAGTTTAGGGGCAGGGGGCTCCTACGAGCAGTACTTC.

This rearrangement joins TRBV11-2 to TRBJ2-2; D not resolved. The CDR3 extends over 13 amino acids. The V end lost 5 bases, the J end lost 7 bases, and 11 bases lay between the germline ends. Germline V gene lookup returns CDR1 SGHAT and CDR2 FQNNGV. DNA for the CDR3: TGTGCCAGCAGCCCCCGGGCGGTCGGGGAGCTGTTTTTT. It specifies CASSPRAVGELFF. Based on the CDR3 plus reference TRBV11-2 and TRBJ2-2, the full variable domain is EAGVAQSPRYKIIEKRQSVAFWCNPISGHATLYWYQQILGQGPKLLIQFQNNGVVDDSQLPKDRFSAERLKGVDSTLKIQPAKLEDSAVYLCASSPRAVGELFFGEGSRLTVL.

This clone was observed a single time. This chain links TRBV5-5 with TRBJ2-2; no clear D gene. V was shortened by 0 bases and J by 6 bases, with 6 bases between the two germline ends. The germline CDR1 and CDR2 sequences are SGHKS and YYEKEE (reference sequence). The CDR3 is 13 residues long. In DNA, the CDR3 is TGTGCCAGCAGCTTGGAATGGGCCGGGGAGCTGTTTTTT. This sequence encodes CASSLEWAGELFF.

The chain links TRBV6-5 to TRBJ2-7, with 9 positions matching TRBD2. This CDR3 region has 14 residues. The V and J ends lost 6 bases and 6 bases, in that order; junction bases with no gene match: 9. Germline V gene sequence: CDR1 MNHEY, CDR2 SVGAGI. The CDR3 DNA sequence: TGTGCCAGCAGGGGGCACGGGACTAGCCCCGAGCAGTACTTC. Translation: CASRGHGTSPEQYF.

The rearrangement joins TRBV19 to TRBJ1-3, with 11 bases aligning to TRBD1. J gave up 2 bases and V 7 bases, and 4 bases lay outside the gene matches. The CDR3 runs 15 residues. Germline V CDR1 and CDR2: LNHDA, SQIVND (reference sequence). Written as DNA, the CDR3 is TGTGCCAGTACCACGGACAGGGGGCCTGGAAACACCATATATTTT. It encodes CASTTDRGPGNTIYF.

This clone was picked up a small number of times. DNA of the CDR3: TGTGCCAGCAGCTTAGGCGGGTTCTCTGGAAACACCATATATTTT. This sequence encodes CASSLGGFSGNTIYF. The chain is built from TRBV7-6 and TRBJ1-3; D is ambiguous. This CDR3 comprises 15 residues. Germline CDR1 SGHVS, CDR2 FNYEAQ. V lost 1 base to trimming and J lost 0 bases, with 7 bases between them.

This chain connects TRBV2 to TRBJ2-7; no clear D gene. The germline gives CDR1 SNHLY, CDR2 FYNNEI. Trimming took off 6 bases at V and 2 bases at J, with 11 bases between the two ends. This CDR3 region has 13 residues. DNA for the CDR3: TGTGCCAGCAGACGGACGGCGCCCTACGAGCAGTACTTC. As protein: CASRRTAPYEQYF.